The 11 T cell receptor beta chains reported below all come from one sample, sequenced in a study of identical twins. TCRdb re-called the 5' RACE reads through MiXCR, storing one row per CDR3 protein. Of about 240,000 distinct CDR3 sequences listed, 6% to 8.5% are singletons. These data also featured in a second study, about yellow fever vaccine responses in identical twins.

The specimen sequenced was CD8+ T cells sorted from blood. All receptors come from a woman between 18 and 29 years old in good health.

The chain uses TRBV9 and TRBJ2-2; D is unresolved. The CDR3 runs 14 residues. V was trimmed by 3 bases and J by 4 bases, leaving 10 bases between them. CDR1 and CDR2 (germline): SGDLS, YYNGEE. The CDR3 reads CASSGRRSTGELFF. CDR3 DNA sequence: TGTGCCAGCAGCGGACGACGGAGCACCGGGGAGCTGTTTTTT.

The table lists this clonotype with many counts. This sequence joins TRBV3-1 and TRBJ2-7, with 7 positions matching TRBD1. CDR3 length: 15 amino acids. Trimming at V came to 2 bases and at J to 5 bases, leaving 9 bases not matched to a gene. Germline V gives CDR1 LGHDT, CDR2 YNNKEL (reference sequence). The DNA of the CDR3 is TGTGCCAGCAGCCAAAAACCGACAGGGTTTAACGAGCAGTACTTC. This encodes CASSQKPTGFNEQYF.

V usage is TRBV20-1 and J usage is TRBJ2-3, with D perhaps TRBD1 (7 bases). Germline V gives CDR1 DFQATT, CDR2 SNEGSKA (reference sequence). The CDR3 runs 22 residues. The ends were cut back, 4 bases at V and 0 bases at J, with 35 bases in the middle. CDR3 residues: CSAIWTGGGLAPVWGSTDTQYF. The CDR3 DNA reads TGCAGTGCTATATGGACAGGAGGAGGGCTAGCGCCAGTTTGGGGAAGCACAGATACGCAGTATTTT.

The gene calls are TRBV29-1 and TRBJ2-1; D remains ambiguous. CDR1 and CDR2 from the germline V gene are SQVTM and ANQGSEA. CDR3 length: 16 residues. The V gene lost 0 bases and the J gene lost 4 bases, with 16 bases spanning the gap. For the CDR3, the DNA is TGCAGCGTTGAAGATCTTGCAACCACCGAGTACAATGAGCAGTTCTTC. This translates into CSVEDLATTEYNEQFF.

This clonotype has just a few counts. The chain employs TRBV4-1 and TRBJ2-7; TRBD1 agrees at 8 bases. The CDR3 totals 15 residues. Germline-derived CDR1 and CDR2 are MGHRA and YSYEKL. V lost 1 base, J lost 5 bases, and 7 bases stayed unmatched. CDR3 DNA sequence: TGCGCCAGCAGCCAAGCCCGGGACAGGTACAACGAGCAGTACTTC. It codes for CASSQARDRYNEQYF.

This clonotype was counted a few times. The gene calls are TRBV3-1 and TRBJ1-2; D might be TRBD1 (6 bases). V lost 4 bases and J 7 bases, leaving 16 bases between the germline ends. Germline lookup yields CDR1 LGHDT and CDR2 YNNKEL (reference sequence). CDR3 size: 14 residues. CDR3 loop: CASSPRRGLRGYTF. Written as DNA, the CDR3 is TGTGCCAGCAGCCCTCGGAGGGGGTTACGTGGCTACACCTTC.

This clonotype was observed a few times. The CDR3 reads CASSLGWAGAKDTQYF. The CDR3 coding sequence is TGTGCCAGCAGCTTAGGGTGGGCGGGAGCGAAAGATACGCAGTATTTT. V is TRBV11-2 and J is TRBJ2-3, with 7 bases aligning to TRBD2. After removal of 1 base from V and 5 bases from J, the junction contained 9 bases not matched to a gene. The V gene's germline CDR1 is SGHAT and CDR2 FQNNGV. This CDR3 has 16 amino acids.

The chain employs TRBV15 and TRBJ2-3, with 15 bases that match TRBD2. V dropped 2 bases and J dropped 2; count of bases not matched to a gene: 8. Germline CDR1 reads LNHNV; CDR2 reads YYDKDF (reference sequence). CDR3 length: 19 residues. The CDR3 DNA reads TGTGCCACCAGCAGAACCGGGACTAGCGGGGGGCCTAACACAGATACGCAGTATTTT. This translates into CATSRTGTSGGPNTDTQYF. Drawing the rest from reference TRBV15 and TRBJ2-3, the complete variable domain is DAMVIQNPRYQVTQFGKPVTLSCSQTLNHNVMYWYQQKSSQAPKLLFHYYDKDFNNEADTPDNFQSRRPNTSFCFLDIRSPGLGDTAMYLCATSRTGTSGGPNTDTQYFGPGTRLTVL.

The table lists this clonotype with many counts. This rearrangement joins TRBV12-3 or TRBV12-4 to TRBJ2-1; TRBD2 is a possible D gene (6 bases). Trimming pared 2 bases from V and 9 bases from J, leaving 14 bases between. This CDR3 has 14 amino acids. CDR3 nucleotides: TGTGCCAGCAGTTTATCAGCCGGGGGTGGTGAGCAGTTCTTC. Its protein is CASSLSAGGGEQFF.

This clonotype was observed many times. This rearrangement joins TRBV2 to TRBJ2-7; D unclear. CDR3 length: 17 amino acids. Germline CDR1 is SNHLY and CDR2 is FYNNEI. The V gene lost 3 bases and the J gene lost 1 base, with 19 bases spanning the gap. The CDR3 here is CASSDPEPELISYEQYF. In DNA, the CDR3 is TGTGCCAGCAGTGACCCAGAGCCAGAACTTATATCCTACGAGCAGTACTTC. Full variable domain (outside the CDR3, taken from reference TRBV2 and TRBJ2-7): EPEVTQTPSHQVTQMGQEVILRCVPISNHLYFYWYRQILGQKVEFLVSFYNNEISEKSEIFDDQFSVERPDGSNFTLKIRSTKLEDSAMYFCASSDPEPELISYEQYFGPGTRLTVT.

The V call is TRBV27, the J call TRBJ2-3; D uncertain. The CDR3 covers 13 residues. Looked up from germline, CDR1 is MNHEY and CDR2 is SMNVEV (reference sequence). V was shortened by 4 bases and J by 2 bases, with 7 bases between the two germline ends. The CDR3, as DNA: TGTGCCAGCAGTTACAGTATCACAGATACGCAGTATTTT. Its protein product is CASSYSITDTQYF.